These T cell receptor beta chains were read from a single sample in a study of tumor-infiltrating lymphocytes in localized non-small cell lung cancer. Here immunoSEQ multiplex PCR was the method, and the copy in TCRdb shows in-frame clones only, minus some. The sample consists of 20,000 to 25,000 clones, approximately 59% of them appearing once. Specimen: lung tumor tissue. These receptors all stem from a human donor with non-small cell lung cancer. CDR3s include the opening cysteine and the closing phenylalanine or tryptophan. D genes are given only for firm matches. The size entry is marked missing in some rows and otherwise reads once, few, many or a size class.

>TRBV19|TRBJ2-7|-|-
TGTGCCAGTAGTGCCCCCTCCTACGAGCAGTACTTC
CASSAPSYEQYF
>TRBV2|TRBJ1-2|-|-
TGTGCCAGTAATTTGCAGGGAAACGGCTACACCTTC
CASNLQGNGYTF
>TRBV5-1|TRBJ2-1|-|TRBD2
TGCGCCAGCAGCTTGGATGGGGGGGTGTTGAATGAGCAGTTCTTC
CASSLDGGVLNEQFF
>TRBV2|TRBJ1-1|few|TRBD1
TGTGCCATAGGACAGGAGTTCACTGAAGCTTTCTTT
CAIGQEFTEAFF
>TRBV4-1|TRBJ2-3|-|TRBD2
TGCGCCAGCAGCCAGGGACTAGCGGAATACACAGATACGCAGTATTTT
CASSQGLAEYTDTQYF
>TRBV2|TRBJ2-5|once|-
TGTGCCAGCAGTGTTGGTATCACAGCAGAGACCCAGTACTTC
CASSVGITAETQYF
>TRBV2|TRBJ2-3|-|-
TGTGCCAGCAGTCCGGGTAGCACTGTCCCAGATACGCAGTATTTT
CASSPGSTVPDTQYF
>TRBV5-1|TRBJ2-1|-|-
TGCGCCAGCAGCTTCCCGGACAGCCCGAACAATGAGCAGTTCTTC
CASSFPDSPNNEQFF
>TRBV14|TRBJ2-5|-|TRBD1
TGTGCCAGCAGCCAGGGACAGGGGCCCACGAAGACCCAGTACTTC
CASSQGQGPTKTQYF
>TRBV5-1|TRBJ1-2|-|-
TGCGCCAGCAGCTTGGCCCTAGGGGACTATGGCTACACCTTC
CASSLALGDYGYTF
>TRBV5-5|TRBJ2-7|-|TRBD2
TGTGCCAGCAGCTCTCTAGGAGCGGGAGGGTCCCCCTACGAGCAGTACTTC
CASSSLGAGGSPYEQYF
>TRBV28|TRBJ2-1|few|-
TGTGCCAGCAGAGGAGGGGGTAATGAGCAGTTCTTC
CASRGGGNEQFF
>TRBV6-6|TRBJ2-3|-|TRBD2
TGTGCCAGCAGCCTGCGGGGGGAAGGGACAGATACGCAGTATTTT
CASSLRGEGTDTQYF
>TRBV7-2|TRBJ2-3|-|-
TGTGCCAGCAGCTCGACTCGTAGGGCAGATACGCAGTATTTT
CASSSTRRADTQYF
>TRBV5-1|TRBJ2-7|-|-
TGCGCCAGCAGCTTGTCGTCCTGGGACGAGCAGTACTTC
CASSLSSWDEQYF
>TRBV5-1|TRBJ2-3|few|-
TGCGCCAGCAGCCCCAACGCGCAGGGGGGTACAGGTACGCAGTATTTT
CASSPNAQGGTGTQYF
>TRBV6-1|TRBJ1-1|-|-
TGTGCCAGCAGTGAAGCGGGAGGGTTGGACACTGAAGCTTTCTTT
CASSEAGGLDTEAFF
>TRBV11-3|TRBJ2-1|-|-
TGTGCCAGCAGTACGGGAGTTGCAAATGAGCAGTTCTTC
CASSTGVANEQFF
>TRBV27|TRBJ1-1|-|TRBD1
TGTGCCAGCAGCCTCACAGGGGGGGTAGTGAACACTGAAGCTTTCTTT
CASSLTGGVVNTEAFF
>TRBV18|TRBJ1-2|few|-
TGTGCCAGTCGGAGGGGCCTAGAGCCTAACTATGGCTACACCTTC
CASRRGLEPNYGYTF
>TRBV18|TRBJ2-5|-|-
TGTGCCAGCTCACCAGGGACGGGAGAGACCCAGTACTTC
CASSPGTGETQYF
>TRBV5-1|TRBJ2-1|-|-
TGCGCCAGCAGCTTGGTAGGTAGGTCCTACAATGAGCAGTTCTTC
CASSLVGRSYNEQFF
>TRBV9|TRBJ1-4|few|-
TGTGCCAGCAGCCCTACCACAGGTGCGGAAAAACTGTTTTTT
CASSPTTGAEKLFF
>TRBV6-6|TRBJ1-5|-|TRBD1
TGTGCCAGCAGAGGACAGGGAAGAGAGCCCCAGCATTTT
CASRGQGREPQHF
>TRBV6-1|TRBJ1-1|-|TRBD1
TGTGCCAGCAGCGAACCGGGACAGGGGAACACTGAAGCTTTCTTT
CASSEPGQGNTEAFF
>TRBV18|TRBJ1-2|-|-
TGTGCCAGCTCACAGGACGACTATGGCTACACCTTC
CASSQDDYGYTF
>TRBV2|TRBJ2-5|-|-
TGTGCCAGCGGCAGTACGACCCAGTACTTC
CASGSTTQYF
>TRBV6-6|TRBJ2-1|-|TRBD2
TGTGCCAGCAGTTACGGTAGCGGGAGATGGAATGAGCAGTTCTTC
CASSYGSGRWNEQFF
>TRBV30|TRBJ2-7|-|-
TGTGCCTGGAGTGGAGAGGCACACTCTAACACCTTTTCCTACGAGCAGTACTTC
CAWSGEAHSNTFSYEQYF
>TRBV5-1|TRBJ2-3|-|TRBD2
TGCGCCAGCAGCCGACTAGCGGGAGAAGATACGCAGTATTTT
CASSRLAGEDTQYF
>TRBV7-9|TRBJ2-5|-|TRBD2
TGTGCCAGCAACCTCGGGAGGGGGGCCCAAGAGACCCAGTACTTC
CASNLGRGAQETQYF
>TRBV2|TRBJ1-1|-|TRBD1
TGTGCCAGCAGCCGGACAGGGTACGACACTGAAGCTTTCTTT
CASSRTGYDTEAFF
>TRBV30|TRBJ2-1|-|TRBD1
TGTGCCTCGGCCCGGGACAGCGACAATGAGCAGTTCTTC
CASARDSDNEQFF
>TRBV9|TRBJ2-3|medium-sized|-
TGTGCCAGCAGCGTTAACCCAAGCACAGATACGCAGTATTTT
CASSVNPSTDTQYF
>TRBV15|TRBJ2-1|-|-
TGTGCCACCAGCAGAGAAGCTTTCGGAGAGTTGCTCTTC
CATSREAFGELLF
>TRBV18|TRBJ2-3|few|-
TGTGCCAGCTCGCAGGCAGTGGGGGGCACAGATACGCAGTATTTT
CASSQAVGGTDTQYF
>TRBV9|TRBJ2-5|few|-
TGTGCCAGCAGCGTTTTCCCTTCCCCCGCCCGGGAGACCCAGTACTTC
CASSVFPSPARETQYF
>TRBV5-1|TRBJ1-3|-|-
TGCGCCAGCAGCTTGGTATCCCCGGGGCAGTCATACTCTGGAAACACCATATATTTT
CASSLVSPGQSYSGNTIYF
>TRBV4-1|TRBJ1-3|-|-
TGCGCCAGCAGCCAAGCGGAACAGTGGGGAAACACCATATATTTT
CASSQAEQWGNTIYF
>TRBV9|TRBJ2-3|-|TRBD1
TGTGCCAGCAGCGTAGGGACAGGGGGCGGACACACAGATACGCAGTATTTT
CASSVGTGGGHTDTQYF
>TRBV6-6|TRBJ1-5|-|TRBD1
TGTGCCAGCAGTCCCCGTACAGGGGCGACGAATCAGCCCCAGCATTTT
CASSPRTGATNQPQHF
>TRBV18|TRBJ2-2|few|TRBD1
TGTGCCAGCTCACCGGGACAGGGTTACACCGGGGAGCTGTTTTTT
CASSPGQGYTGELFF
>TRBV7-8|TRBJ1-1|-|-
TGTGCCAGCAGCCCGGGACGAGGGAACACTGAAGCTTTCTTT
CASSPGRGNTEAFF
>TRBV6-6|TRBJ1-1|few|TRBD1
TGTGCCAGCAGACCATCAGACAGGGGGGCTGAAGCTTTCTTT
CASRPSDRGAEAFF
>TRBV11-2|TRBJ1-1|few|-
TGTGCCAGCAGCTTAGTTGGGAACACTGAAGCTTTCTTT
CASSLVGNTEAFF
>TRBV5-1|TRBJ1-1|-|TRBD1
TGCGCCAGCAAGGGACAGGTCGTGAACACTGAAGCTTTCTTT
CASKGQVVNTEAFF
>TRBV18|TRBJ2-5|-|-
TGTGCCAGCTCCCAGAGGGCCCAAGAGACCCAGTACTTC
CASSQRAQETQYF
>TRBV2|TRBJ2-5|few|-
TGTGCCAGCAGCTGGAATCAGGGGATGGAGACCCAGTACTTC
CASSWNQGMETQYF
>TRBV5-1|TRBJ2-7|-|-
TGCGCCAGCCGGACAGCTCCCGATTCCTACGAGCAGTACTTC
CASRTAPDSYEQYF
>TRBV6-1|TRBJ1-2|few|-
TGTGCCAGCAGTGACATTTTTAACTATGGCTACACCTTC
CASSDIFNYGYTF
>TRBV4-1|TRBJ2-3|-|-
TGCGCCAGCAGCCAAGGCGTAGATCTAAGACGAGATACGCAGTATTTT
CASSQGVDLRRDTQYF
>TRBV28|TRBJ2-7|-|TRBD1
TGTGCCAGCAGTCCCGGGACAGGGCCCCGCGTAGCCCACTTC
CASSPGTGPRVAHF